The next 27 T cell receptor beta chains were all read from a single sample in a study of PD-1 blockade in classical Hodgkin lymphoma. Patients all relapsed after autologous stem cell transplantation, and there was variation in brentuximab vedotin exposure. Here immunoSEQ multiplex PCR was the method, and the copy in TCRdb shows in-frame clones only, minus some. Of 15,000 to 17,000 clones in the sample, approximately 83% were seen once. Sequencing used peripheral blood mononuclear cells (PBMCs), obtained before the second cycle of nivolumab. These receptors came from a human donor with classical Hodgkin lymphoma.

This clone was detected once. This chain links TRBV6-6 with TRBJ2-7, with 7 bases aligning to TRBD1. V shed 0 bases, J shed 4 bases, and the junction held 6 bases outside the gene matches. The CDR3 sequence is 15 residues long. CDR1 MNHNY and CDR2 SVGAGI come from the germline V gene (reference sequence). DNA of the CDR3: TGTGCCAGCAGTTACTCACGTTCAGGGGGTTACGAGCAGTACTTC. Its protein is CASSYSRSGGYEQYF.

The rearrangement uses TRBV4-1 and TRBJ2-7, with 7 bases lining up with TRBD1. The trim removed 2 bases at V and 4 bases at J, leaving 8 bases unmatched. The CDR3 totals 15 residues. Germline CDR1 is MGHRA and CDR2 is YSYEKL. CDR3 in DNA: TGCGCCAGCAGCCAACCCTGGACAGGAGATTACGAGCAGTACTTC. It encodes CASSQPWTGDYEQYF.

The DNA for the CDR3 is TGTGCCAGCAGTTCCTCGACAGGGGGCGGCTACACCTTC. It codes for CASSSSTGGGYTF. The V gene is TRBV27, the J gene TRBJ1-2; TRBD1 aligns across 10 bases. CDR1 and CDR2 from the germline V gene are MNHEY and SMNVEV (reference sequence). This CDR3 has 13 amino acids. Trimming removed 4 bases from V and 8 bases from J; junction bases left unmatched: 4.

Comment on this clone: The junction departs from germline at one end; a sequencing error may be responsible. The chain is built from TRBV5-1 and TRBJ2-6; TRBD1 might be the D (6 bases). The germline V gene encodes CDR1 SGHRS and CDR2 YFSETQ. CDR3 size: 17 residues. The CDR3 DNA sequence: TGCGCCAGCACCCGTTGGCAGGGGCTATCTGAGGCCAACGTCCTGACTTTC. Its protein is CASTRWQGLSEANVLTF. The variable domain in full, with the rest retrieved from reference TRBV5-1 and TRBJ2-6, is KAGVTQTPRYLIKTRGQQVTLSCSPISGHRSVSWYQQTPGQGLQFLFEYFSETQRNKGNFPGRFSGRQFSNSRSEMNVSTLELGDSALYLCASTRWQGLSEANVLTFGAGSRLTVL.

The gene calls are TRBV23-1 and TRBJ1-5; TRBD1 matches at 7 bases. TRBV23-1 is known as an ORF, though its function is uncertain. There are 14 residues in the CDR3. Trimming took 8 bases from V and 7 from J; bases not matched to a gene: 11. The CDR3 DNA reads as TGCGCCAGCCCCCGGGGACAACAGGGGCAGCCCCAGCATTTT. Residues: CASPRGQQGQPQHF.

The gene calls are TRBV25-1 and TRBJ2-1, with TRBD2 identical over 8 bases. The germline gives CDR1 MGHDK, CDR2 SYGVNS. The CDR3 has 17 residues. Trimming cost V 3 bases and J 5 bases; bases outside gene matches: 12. The chain's CDR3 is CASSDSRAGGIHNEQFF. CDR3 DNA: TGTGCCAGCAGTGATTCCCGGGCGGGGGGAATTCACAATGAGCAGTTCTTC.

V is TRBV5-5 and J is TRBJ2-7; perhaps TRBD2 as D (6 bases). The germline gives CDR1 SGHKS, CDR2 YYEKEE (reference sequence). Trimming cost V 5 bases and J 3 bases, with 15 bases left between them. This CDR3 contains 14 residues. CDR3 in DNA: TGTGCCAGCAGGGGGACTCCGGGGGACTACGAGCAGTACTTC. The encoded protein is CASRGTPGDYEQYF.

A remark on this clone: The same CDR3 arises from other DNA sequences in this sample as well. CDR3 sequence reads: CASSVQLAGGYNEQFF. DNA of the CDR3: TGTGCCAGCAGCGTACAACTAGCGGGAGGCTACAATGAGCAGTTCTTC. The chain joins TRBV7-2 to TRBJ2-1; 12 bases agree with TRBD2. Germline CDR1 reads SGHTA; CDR2 reads FQGNSA. V was pared by 5 bases and J by 3 bases, with 5 bases of the junction left unmatched. This CDR3 contains 16 residues.

This rearrangement joins TRBV7-3 to TRBJ2-7; either TRBD1 or TRBD2 may supply D (5 bases each). Trimming removed 0 bases from V and 5 bases from J, with 11 bases in between. CDR1 and CDR2 (germline): SGHTA, FQGTGA. This CDR3 comprises 14 residues. The CDR3, as DNA: TGTGCCAGCAGCTTAACTGGGGGACGCGACGAGCAGTACTTC. Translating gives CASSLTGGRDEQYF.

The chain uses TRBV6-5 and TRBJ2-7; 8 positions agree with TRBD2. J gave up 4 bases and V 2 bases, and 10 bases lay outside the gene matches. CDR1 is MNHEY and CDR2 is SVGAGI in the germline V gene. The CDR3 is 16 residues long. DNA for the CDR3: TGTGCCAGCAGTTACCCAGAAGCGGGAGAGGGTTACGAGCAGTACTTC. Amino acid sequence: CASSYPEAGEGYEQYF.

The chain carries TRBV7-8 and TRBJ2-5; 7 bases are shared with TRBD2. J was trimmed by 5 bases and V by 1 base; bases with no gene match: 16. This CDR3 spans 18 amino acids. CDR1 is SGHVS and CDR2 is FQNEAQ in the germline V gene. The CDR3 coding sequence is TGTGCCAGCAGCTTAGAGAATGGGAGACTAGCTGGGTGGGAGACCCAGTACTTC. Amino acids: CASSLENGRLAGWETQYF.

This clone was recorded once. This sequence joins TRBV2 and TRBJ2-5; D is unclear. V shed 2 bases and J shed 4 bases, with 14 bases lying between them. In germline, CDR1 is SNHLY, CDR2 FYNNEI. This CDR3 region has 15 residues. The CDR3 region is CASSETDLSGETQYF. The CDR3, as DNA: TGTGCCAGCAGTGAAACCGACCTTTCCGGAGAGACCCAGTACTTC.

The chain links TRBV6-6 to TRBJ2-4; tentatively, D is TRBD2 (6 bases). From germline, CDR1 is MNHNY and CDR2 SVGAGI (reference sequence). V was pared by 1 base and J by 3 bases, with 13 bases between. The CDR3 is made up of 16 amino acids. This CDR3 is CASSYWRESGKNIQYF. CDR3 sequence (DNA): TGTGCCAGCAGTTACTGGCGGGAATCAGGCAAAAACATTCAGTACTTC.

This clone has just a few counts. V usage is TRBV11-2 and J usage is TRBJ2-2; the D is unclear. V was clipped by 5 bases and J by 8 bases, with 9 bases between them. Germline CDR1 reads SGHAT; CDR2 reads FQNNGV. The CDR3 spans 12 residues. The CDR3 DNA follows: TGTGCCAGCAGCCCTCGGGCGGGGGAGCTGTTTTTT. Translated: CASSPRAGELFF. Combining the CDR3 with reference TRBV11-2 and TRBJ2-2 gives the whole variable domain EAGVAQSPRYKIIEKRQSVAFWCNPISGHATLYWYQQILGQGPKLLIQFQNNGVVDDSQLPKDRFSAERLKGVDSTLKIQPAKLEDSAVYLCASSPRAGELFFGEGSRLTVL.

V usage is TRBV2 and J usage is TRBJ1-1; D is unclear. V lost 6 bases and J 1 base, leaving 12 bases between the germline ends. In germline, CDR1 is SNHLY, CDR2 FYNNEI. The CDR3 has 14 residues. The CDR3: CASRDRHPNTEAFF. CDR3 nucleotide sequence: TGTGCCAGCAGAGACCGACACCCGAACACTGAAGCTTTCTTT.

The J gene is TRBJ2-2, the V gene TRBV5-6; D gene unclear. This CDR3 spans 16 amino acids. The ends were cut back, 3 bases at V and 6 bases at J, with 18 bases in the middle. Germline CDR1 SGHDT, CDR2 YYEEEE. Written as DNA, the CDR3 is TGTGCCAGCAGCTCGCCCGGCGGCAGGCGAGCCGGGGAGCTGTTTTTT. Translating it yields CASSSPGGRRAGELFF.

CDR3 DNA sequence: TGTGCCACCAGCAGAGACAGGGTATGGGAGCAGTACTTC. Translating it yields CATSRDRVWEQYF. The rearrangement uses TRBV15 and TRBJ2-7; D possibly corresponds to TRBD1 (5 bases). This CDR3 contains 13 residues. Trimming removed 0 bases from V and 7 bases from J, with 10 bases in between. The germline V gene encodes CDR1 LNHNV and CDR2 YYDKDF (reference sequence).

V gene TRBV19 combines with J gene TRBJ2-7; 7 bases map to TRBD2. Germline V gives CDR1 LNHDA, CDR2 SQIVND (reference sequence). CDR3 size: 13 residues. Unmatched junction bases numbered 6, after V lost 10 bases and J lost 0 bases. This chain's CDR3 is CATSGTNSYEQYF. CDR3 DNA: TGTGCCACCTCCGGGACTAACTCCTACGAGCAGTACTTC.

The chain recombines TRBV5-4 with TRBJ1-1; TRBD1 matches at 8 bases. In germline, CDR1 is SGHNT, CDR2 YYREEE (reference sequence). The CDR3 consists of 16 residues. V shed 4 bases, J shed 2 bases, and the junction held 10 bases outside the gene matches. The DNA of the CDR3 is TGTGCCAGCAGCCGGTACGGGACAGGATTTAACACTGAAGCTTTCTTT. Its translation is CASSRYGTGFNTEAFF. The variable domain in full, with the rest retrieved from reference TRBV5-4 and TRBJ1-1, is ETGVTQSPTHLIKTRGQQVTLRCSSQSGHNTVSWYQQALGQGPQFIFQYYREEENGRGNFPPRFSGLQFPNYSSELNVNALELDDSALYLCASSRYGTGFNTEAFFGQGTRLTVV.

In the case of this clone: One junction end does not reproduce the germline sequence, and a read error may be involved. J is TRBJ2-4 and V is TRBV7-8, with no clear D. Per germline, CDR1 SGHVS and CDR2 FQNEAQ. There are 15 residues in the CDR3. CDR3 sequence: CASSLEVVSKNIQYF. Here the CDR3 DNA reads TGTGCCAGCAGCTTAGAAGTGGTTTCCAAGAACATTCAGTACTTC.

The genes are TRBV6-5 and TRBJ2-7; D unclear. The V gene's germline CDR1 is MNHEY and CDR2 SVGAGI. This CDR3 comprises 13 residues. With 0 bases removed from V and 5 bases from J, the gap between germline ends came to 8 bases. In DNA, the CDR3 is TGTGCCAGCAGTTACTCGAGGAGCGACGAGCAGTACTTC. Residues: CASSYSRSDEQYF.

Details on this clone: Other DNA sequences in this specimen translate into the identical CDR3. The chain carries TRBV16 and TRBJ1-5, with 8 bases aligning to TRBD1. This CDR3 has 16 amino acids. Germline assignment: CDR1 KGHSY and CDR2 FQNENV. V lost 1 base, J lost 3 bases, and 5 bases stayed unmatched. The CDR3 reads CASSQLRQGSNQPQHF. The DNA of the CDR3 is TGTGCCAGCAGCCAATTGAGACAGGGGTCCAATCAGCCCCAGCATTTT. Full variable domain (missing parts from reference TRBV16 and TRBJ1-5): GEEVAQTPKHLVRGEGQKAKLYCAPIKGHSYVFWYQQVLKNEFKFLISFQNENVFDETGMPKERFSAKCLPNSPCSLEIQATKLEDSAVYFCASSQLRQGSNQPQHFGDGTRLSIL.

The sample holds one count of this clone. This chain uses TRBV4-1 with TRBJ1-4, with TRBD1 matching over 10 bases. V lost 4 bases and J lost 10; bases outside the gene matches: 9. The germline gives CDR1 MGHRA, CDR2 YSYEKL. The CDR3 covers 15 residues. CDR3 loop: CASSPPGQGLTKLFF. In nucleotides, the CDR3 is TGCGCCAGCAGCCCGCCGGGACAGGGGTTGACAAAACTGTTTTTT.

J is TRBJ2-5 and V is TRBV28, with D hard to call. This CDR3 has 15 residues. Trimming removed 6 bases from V and 0 bases from J, with 14 bases in between. The germline CDR1 and CDR2 sequences are MDHEN and SYDVKM. This CDR3 reads CASSPHGRYQETQYF. Written as DNA, the CDR3 is TGTGCCAGCAGCCCCCACGGCAGGTACCAAGAGACCCAGTACTTC.

CDR3 amino acids: CASSVAIGRSWGYTF. Here the CDR3 DNA reads TGTGCCAGCAGCGTAGCTATCGGACGATCTTGGGGCTACACCTTC. V is TRBV9 and J is TRBJ1-2, with D unclear. Germline V gene sequence: CDR1 SGDLS, CDR2 YYNGEE. The CDR3 totals 15 residues. Deletions cut 0 bases from V and 8 bases from J, with 17 bases between.

This clone was counted between two and nine times. The V gene is TRBV6-1, the J gene TRBJ1-6; D is perhaps TRBD1 (5 bases). V was trimmed by 8 bases and J by 9 bases, leaving 20 bases between them. Per germline, CDR1 MNHNS and CDR2 SASEGT. The CDR3 consists of 15 residues. The CDR3, as DNA: TGTGCCAGCTTGAAGACCACAGGTCTCGGTTCACCCCTCCACTTT. Amino acid sequence: CASLKTTGLGSPLHF.

V usage is TRBV5-1 and J usage is TRBJ2-7; tentative D call: TRBD2 (5 bases). Germline lookup yields CDR1 SGHRS and CDR2 YFSETQ. The CDR3 consists of 14 residues. Trimming took 0 bases from V and 3 from J, leaving 10 bases between them. CDR3 region: CASSLGRGYYEQYF. The CDR3 coding sequence is TGCGCCAGCAGCTTGGGACGGGGATACTACGAGCAGTACTTC.